This T cell receptor beta chain derives from a study of human T cells and chemical hapten exposure. V lost 4 bases to trimming and J lost 0 bases, with 11 bases between them. Germline lookup yields CDR1 SGHRS and CDR2 YFSETQ. The length of the CDR3 is 15 residues. This clonotype was observed many times. The antigen is unknown. Study findings and constraints: Large CDR3 similarity clusters arose significantly more often from expanded TCRs than from controls.

Time point: pre-sensitization, week 0. Treatment: therapeutic diphenylcyclopropenone sensitization with weekly scalp DPC. In TCRdb, the RACE reads were re-called with MiXCR into one record per CDR3 protein. The table includes roughly 50,000 distinct CDR3 sequences, more than 7.5% detected once. Material: whole blood, obtained in connection with sensitization to the hapten diphenylcyclopropenone (DPC). V gene TRBV5-1 combines with J gene TRBJ1-5, with a weak D call TRBD1 (6 bases). The receptor was derived from a man aged 35-49 years with alopecia areata. Some clones in this sample may be carry-over from other donors' samples. Here the CDR3 DNA reads TGCGCCAGCAGCCTGACAGGTGTTAGCAATCAGCCCCAGCATTTT. Translated: CASSLTGVSNQPQHF.